The entry below gives a single T cell receptor (beta chain) sequence along with its context. The data stem from a study of blood T cell repertoires in COVID-19. The table came from immunoSEQ multiplex PCR; TCRdb's copy has only in-frame clones and leaves some out. This repertoire shows 110,000 to 150,000 clones, around four fifths found once; its top ten account for around 6.2%. The sequenced sample was PBMCs or T cells enriched from blood (not recorded which). The sequence was obtained from a middle-aged woman who had recovered from COVID-19.

The CDR3 is CASSIAGNEQYF. In nucleotides, the CDR3 is TGTGCCAGTAGTATTGCGGGGAACGAGCAGTACTTC. V is TRBV19 and J is TRBJ2-7, with D possibly being TRBD2 (6 bases). The CDR3 length is 12 residues. Trimming removed 3 bases at V and 5 bases at J, with 8 bases between. Germline CDR1 is LNHDA and CDR2 is SQIVND (reference sequence).